This is a list of T cell receptor beta chains from one sample in a study of blood T cell repertoires in COVID-19. Clones were read by immunoSEQ multiplex PCR, and TCRdb kept only the in-frame ones, dropping some. Of some 290,000 clones in the sample, 80% to 90% were seen once. Source material: peripheral blood. These receptors originate from a woman in her 30s with COVID-19, enrolled during active disease. Both conserved end residues are part of each CDR3. The D gene is left open where the match is weak. Size is omitted from some rows. Given values are once, few, many or a class for expanded clones.

d_gene	v_gene	j_gene	abundance	CDR3nt	CDR3aa
.	TRBV5-1	TRBJ2-5	.	TGCGCCAGCAGCAGTTCTAACTCCGGGGGAGAGACCCAGTACTTC	CASSSSNSGGETQYF
TRBD1	TRBV27	TRBJ1-4	.	TGTGCCAGCAGTTCGACAGGGGCTAATGAAAAACTGTTTTTT	CASSSTGANEKLFF
TRBD1	TRBV15	TRBJ2-1	few	TGTGCCACCAGCACGTCTCGGGACAGCCAGGACCGGTTTTACAATGAGCAGTTCTTC	CATSTSRDSQDRFYNEQFF
.	TRBV6-5	TRBJ1-6	.	TGTGCCAGCAGGGACGGGGTGAATAATTCACCCCTCCACTTT	CASRDGVNNSPLHF
TRBD2	TRBV5-1	TRBJ2-3	once	TGCGCCAGCAGGTCGGCTAGCGGGGGGCGGGGCACAGATACGCAGTATTTT	CASRSASGGRGTDTQYF
TRBD1	TRBV13	TRBJ1-5	.	TGTGCCAGCAGCCAGGGGGGAGGCAATCAGCCCCAGCATTTT	CASSQGGGNQPQHF
TRBD2	TRBV7-9	TRBJ2-2	.	TGTGCCAGCAGCCGGACTAGCGGATACACCGGGGAGCTGTTTTTT	CASSRTSGYTGELFF
TRBD2	TRBV2	TRBJ2-1	.	TGTGCCAGCGCCACAGCGGGGGGGGCAGGTGAGCAGTTCTTC	CASATAGGAGEQFF
.	TRBV23-1	TRBJ2-3	.	TGCGCCAGCAGTCAACCATCAGGAACAGGACACCTCTTTTCCACAGATACGCAGTATTTT	CASSQPSGTGHLFSTDTQYF
.	TRBV2	TRBJ2-5	few	TGTGCCAGCAGTGCTATGACAGCAAAAGAGACCCAGTACTTC	CASSAMTAKETQYF
.	TRBV2	TRBJ1-4	.	TGTGCCAGCGTTCCCGCAACAGGGAAAACTAATGAAAAACTGTTTTTT	CASVPATGKTNEKLFF
TRBD2	TRBV5-4	TRBJ2-7	.	TGTGCCAGCAGATCCTCTAGCGGGTCCTACGAGCAGTACTTC	CASRSSSGSYEQYF
.	TRBV23-1	TRBJ1-6	.	TGCGCCAGGAATCGCGGGGATGCCTTACCCCTCCACTTT	CARNRGDALPLHF
TRBD1	TRBV7-9	TRBJ2-5	.	TGTGCCAGCAGCTTTCCCCCGGGACAGTGGTACCAAGAGACCCAGTACTTC	CASSFPPGQWYQETQYF
.	TRBV19	TRBJ1-2	.	TGTGCCAGTAGTTACAGGGATTACTATGGCTACACCTTC	CASSYRDYYGYTF
.	TRBV14	TRBJ2-7	.	TGTGCCAGCAGCCGAAACAGGGTCGAGCAGTACTTC	CASSRNRVEQYF
.	TRBV13	TRBJ2-5	.	TGTGCCAGCAGCTCTAGACAGTTTGGAGAGACCCAGTACTTC	CASSSRQFGETQYF
.	TRBV6-5	TRBJ1-2	.	TGTGCCGGGGGTCGGGGAGGGCTTTATGGCTACACCTTC	CAGGRGGLYGYTF
TRBD1	TRBV4-1	TRBJ1-4	once	TGCGCCAGCAGCCGACAGGGGGGTAATGAAAAACTGTTTTTT	CASSRQGGNEKLFF
TRBD1	TRBV5-5	TRBJ1-1	.	TGTGCCAGCAGCCGTCCCGGGACAGGGAACACTGAAGCTTTCTTT	CASSRPGTGNTEAFF
TRBD1	TRBV29-1	TRBJ1-6	.	TGCAGCGTGGGACAGGGGCGCGATTCACCCCTCCACTTT	CSVGQGRDSPLHF
.	TRBV5-1	TRBJ2-7	.	TGCGCCAGCAGCTTGGCGGCAGGGGCCCACGAGCAGTACTTC	CASSLAAGAHEQYF
.	TRBV20-1	TRBJ2-3	.	TGCAGTGCTAGTACAAGGATGGGAAAGAGACTAACCTACACAGATACGCAGTATTTT	CSASTRMGKRLTYTDTQYF
.	TRBV2	TRBJ2-3	.	TGTGCCAGCAGCCCCTTCGCTTCGGGCACAGATACGCAGTATTTT	CASSPFASGTDTQYF
.	TRBV29-1	TRBJ1-5	.	TGCAGCGTTGGGGAGGGGGGCAATCAGCCCCAGCATTTT	CSVGEGGNQPQHF
TRBD1	TRBV5-5	TRBJ1-5	.	TGTGCCAGCGGCCCCGTCTTGACAGGGGTCGGTCAGCCCCAGCATTTT	CASGPVLTGVGQPQHF
.	TRBV5-1	TRBJ1-1	.	TGCGCCAGCCGAGAACAGGGAGCGCACGAAGCTTTCTTT	CASREQGAHEAFF
.	TRBV19	TRBJ2-7	few	TGTGCCAGTAGTATGGTCTCCGGGGGCGGGGGCCTACACTTC	CASSMVSGGGGLHF
TRBD2	TRBV5-6	TRBJ2-5	.	TGTGCCAGCAGCTACCCGGGGGGGAAAGAGACCCAGTACTTC	CASSYPGGKETQYF
TRBD2	TRBV27	TRBJ2-5	.	TGTGCCAGCGGGTGGAGAGCGGGGGGGCCGGTGGAGACCCAGTACTTC	CASGWRAGGPVETQYF
TRBD1	TRBV6-6	TRBJ2-1	.	TGTGCCAGCAGAACACAGGGACAGGAGGGCAATGAGCAGTTCTTC	CASRTQGQEGNEQFF
TRBD1	TRBV5-1	TRBJ1-1	.	TGCGCCACCATGATAACAGGGGGAATGAGGATCACTGAAGCTTTCTTT	CATMITGGMRITEAFF
TRBD2	TRBV19	TRBJ2-2	.	TGTGCCAGTAGTGCGAGCGGGACTAGCGGGGGGGCGAACACCGGGGAGCTGTTTTTT	CASSASGTSGGANTGELFF
.	TRBV6-5	TRBJ2-7	.	TGTGCCAGCAGTAGGGACACCGGGTACTACGAGCAGTACTTC	CASSRDTGYYEQYF
.	TRBV11-2	TRBJ2-2	.	TGTGCCAGCAGCTTAGATACTAACTACCACGGCGGGGAGCTGTTTTTT	CASSLDTNYHGGELFF
.	TRBV13	TRBJ2-7	.	TGTGCCAGCAGCTTAAGGGTTGGAGGGAACTACGAGCAGTACTTC	CASSLRVGGNYEQYF
.	TRBV19	TRBJ2-5	.	TGTGCCAGTAGTATAATAAGGGGTAGATGGGCAACCCAGTACTTC	CASSIIRGRWATQYF
.	TRBV5-4	TRBJ2-3	.	TGTGCCAGCAGCTTGAGGGAGACAGATACGCAGTATTTT	CASSLRETDTQYF